A single sample gave rise to the 29 T cell receptor beta chains below, sequenced in a study of beta chain features in type 1 diabetes (dated by TCRdb to between 2017 and 2018). Results the study describes overall, beyond this receptor: Type 1 diabetes patients showed a moderate but significant shortening of TCRB CDR3 length in all four CD4+ subsets.

Antigens of these TCRs are unknown. Preparation of the library involved the immunoSEQ multiplex PCR assay. The High Capacity cDNA Reverse Transcription Kit was used to reverse transcribe all of the isolated RNA, meaning that expressed TCRB transcripts were what got sequenced. TCRdb limited this immuneACCESS table to in-frame rearrangements with V and J called. A share of clones is missing; checked studies link under half to unresolved V genes, and the rest is unexplained. In this sample the table shows 20,000 to 25,000 clones, 68% of which occur a single time. Of the sample, 0.95% to 1.3% is held by the ten largest clones. Sequencing was done on a sample of stem cell memory CD4+ T cells from blood. Reading the label with the study, this specimen's cell subset or site is: stem cell-like memory CD4+ T cells. These receptors were obtained from a woman between 35 and 50 years old with type 1 diabetes.

The genes are TRBV4-3 and TRBJ2-3; TRBD1 aligns across 7 bases. The trim removed 4 bases at V and 0 bases at J, leaving 7 bases unmatched. CDR1 and CDR2 from the germline V gene are LGHNA and YSLEER. The CDR3 runs 16 residues. CDR3 sequence reads: CASSRVGQPSTDTQYF. In DNA form, the CDR3 reads TGCGCCAGCAGCCGCGTGGGACAGCCTAGCACAGATACGCAGTATTTT.

The chain joins TRBV7-2 to TRBJ2-7, with D unresolved. Germline V lookup: CDR1 SGHTA, CDR2 FQGNSA. This CDR3 has 11 residues. Trimming took off 0 bases at V and 5 bases at J, with 2 bases between the two ends. CDR3 DNA sequence: TGTGCCAGCAGCTTAGCCAACGAGCAGTACTTC. Its protein product is CASSLANEQYF.

This sequence joins TRBV19 and TRBJ2-4; D might be TRBD1 (5 bases). The CDR3 covers 14 residues. V lost 6 bases, J lost 6 bases, and 15 bases lay in between. Germline V CDR1 and CDR2: LNHDA, SQIVND (reference sequence). The DNA of the CDR3 is TGTGCCAGTAGAGAGGAAGGGGCTGTAAACATTCAGTACTTC. Translated, it gives CASREEGAVNIQYF.

The chain combines TRBV5-5 with TRBJ1-2; D might be TRBD1 (5 bases). Trimming stripped 0 bases from V and 2 bases from J, with 11 bases between. This CDR3 is built from 15 residues. The V gene's germline CDR1 is SGHKS and CDR2 YYEKEE (reference sequence). DNA of the CDR3: TGTGCCAGCAGCTTGGTGGCGGGGGGGAACTATGGCTACACCTTC. Protein: CASSLVAGGNYGYTF.

The chain joins TRBV29-1 to TRBJ1-3; D possibly corresponds to TRBD1 (5 bases). Germline CDR1 SQVTM, CDR2 ANQGSEA. V was shortened by 6 bases and J by 5 bases, with 32 bases between the two germline ends. The CDR3 is made up of 19 amino acids. The CDR3 is CSVATTGTSTSSSRNTIYF. CDR3 nucleotides: TGCAGCGTCGCAACCACCGGGACTTCGACCTCATCTTCTAGAAACACCATATATTTT.

This sequence joins TRBV7-3 and TRBJ2-3, with a tentative D call TRBD2 (6 bases). This CDR3 comprises 14 residues. With 2 bases removed from V and 5 bases from J, the gap between germline ends came to 11 bases. Germline lookup yields CDR1 SGHTA and CDR2 FQGTGA. The CDR3 DNA follows: TGTGCCAGCAGCTTAGCGGGGTTAGGAGATACGCAGTATTTT. Protein product: CASSLAGLGDTQYF.

The chain joins TRBV6-6 to TRBJ2-7; D might be TRBD1 (5 bases). CDR1 and CDR2 from the germline V gene are MNHNY and SVGAGI (reference sequence). The CDR3 totals 15 residues. Deletions cut 2 bases from V and 1 base from J, with 12 bases between. CDR3 DNA sequence: TGTGCCAGCAGTTACCCCCAGGGTGGTTCCTACGAGCAGTACTTC. Translated, it gives CASSYPQGGSYEQYF.

The rearrangement joins TRBV7-2 to TRBJ2-1; D may be TRBD1 (5 bases). Deletions cut 1 base from V and 8 bases from J, with 12 bases between. The CDR3 runs 14 residues. Germline lookup yields CDR1 SGHTA and CDR2 FQGNSA. DNA of the CDR3: TGTGCCAGCAGCTTAGGGGGCCCTCTCGATGAGCAGTTCTTC. This codes for CASSLGGPLDEQFF. Combining the CDR3 with reference TRBV7-2 and TRBJ2-1 gives the whole variable domain GAGVSQSPSNKVTEKGKDVELRCDPISGHTALYWYRQSLGQGLEFLIYFQGNSAPDKSGLPSDRFSAERTGGSVSTLTIQRTQQEDSAVYLCASSLGGPLDEQFFGPGTRLTVL.

This clone was seen more than once but under ten times. V and J are TRBV29-1 and TRBJ1-2, with D unresolved. This CDR3 has 12 residues. Germline V gene lookup returns CDR1 SQVTM and CDR2 ANQGSEA. Trimming left V 7 bases short and J 4 bases short, with 13 bases between. CDR3 region: CSADHLAYGYTF. The DNA of the CDR3 is TGCAGCGCTGACCACCTGGCCTATGGCTACACCTTC.

This clone occurred a few times. The V call is TRBV7-2, the J call TRBJ2-1; TRBD2 aligns across 10 bases. Trimming took 5 bases from V and 7 from J; bases not matched to a gene: 11. Germline CDR1 is SGHTA and CDR2 is FQGNSA. CDR3 size: 16 residues. CDR3 region: CASSPEREGFGNEQFF. The CDR3 nucleotides read TGTGCCAGCAGCCCTGAGCGGGAGGGGTTTGGAAATGAGCAGTTCTTC.

The chain is built from TRBV9 and TRBJ2-2; TRBD2 matches 8 bases. Germline V gene sequence: CDR1 SGDLS, CDR2 YYNGEE. Unmatched junction bases numbered 4, after V lost 4 bases and J lost 5 bases. The CDR3 is made up of 14 amino acids. CDR3 sequence: CASSQGGGTGELFF. The CDR3 nucleotides are TGTGCCAGCAGCCAAGGCGGGGGGACCGGGGAGCTGTTTTTT.

The chain has TRBV7-2 and TRBJ2-2; D remains ambiguous. The CDR3 is 14 amino acids. V dropped 3 bases and J dropped 3 bases, with 8 bases sitting between them. Germline V gene lookup returns CDR1 SGHTA and CDR2 FQGNSA. CDR3 nucleotides: TGTGCCAGCAGCTTTCTGGGCCACACCGGGGAGCTGTTTTTT. Translated: CASSFLGHTGELFF.

This rearrangement joins TRBV18 to TRBJ2-1; a possible D gene is TRBD2 (6 bases). The germline V and J ends were trimmed by 0 bases and 10 bases, with 16 bases remaining between them. The CDR3 consists of 15 residues. CDR1 and CDR2 from the germline V gene are KGHSH and LQKENI. Written as DNA, the CDR3 is TGTGCCAGCTCACCACCGACACTAGCAGGAATCGAGCAGTTCTTC. Its translation: CASSPPTLAGIEQFF.

The chain links TRBV18 to TRBJ1-2; maybe TRBD1 (6 bases). From germline, CDR1 is KGHSH and CDR2 LQKENI. Trimming removed 3 bases at V and 6 bases at J, with 20 bases between. CDR3 length: 16 amino acids. CDR3 nucleotides: TGTGCCAGCTCACCCGGGGCAGGGGTAGGAGTGAATGGCTACACCTTC. Amino acid sequence: CASSPGAGVGVNGYTF.

This clone was seen a handful of times. The CDR3 loop reads CASSLETGANTGELFF. The DNA of the CDR3 is TGTGCCAGCAGCTTAGAGACAGGGGCGAACACCGGGGAGCTGTTTTTT. The J gene is TRBJ2-2, the V gene TRBV7-2, with TRBD1 matching over 8 bases. V trimming: 1 base; J trimming: 0 bases; junction bases outside the gene matches: 1. This CDR3 has 16 residues. Germline loops: CDR1 SGHTA, CDR2 FQGNSA.

In DNA form, the CDR3 reads TGTGCCAGCTTGGGGCGGACAGGTCCCAATCAGCCCCAGCATTTT. Translating gives CASLGRTGPNQPQHF. V gene TRBV28 combines with J gene TRBJ1-5, with 7 nucleotides matching TRBD1. This CDR3 contains 15 residues. CDR1 is MDHEN and CDR2 is SYDVKM in the germline V gene. With V trimmed by 8 bases and J by 3 bases, 10 bases remained unmatched.

A few counts support this clone. The chain joins TRBV2 to TRBJ2-3; D unresolved. The V end lost 4 bases, the J end lost 2 bases, and 7 bases lay between the germline ends. Germline CDR1 and CDR2: SNHLY and FYNNEI. CDR3 length: 13 amino acids. CDR3 loop: CASSGGLTDTQYF. The DNA for the CDR3 is TGTGCCAGCAGTGGTGGGCTCACAGATACGCAGTATTTT.

To note about this clone: Germline and junction disagree at one end, which may indicate a read error. V and J are TRBV5-4 and TRBJ1-2; D may be TRBD1 (5 bases). Germline loops: CDR1 SGHNT, CDR2 YYREEE (reference sequence). The CDR3 is 15 amino acids. The CDR3 DNA is TGCGCCAGCAGCCAAGATGTCCAGGGTTTGGCTGGCTACACCTTC. Protein: CASSQDVQGLAGYTF.

The chain couples TRBV7-8 to TRBJ2-7; D possibly corresponds to TRBD2 (6 bases). CDR3 length: 14 amino acids. Trimming removed 5 bases at V and 1 base at J, with 12 bases between. Germline assignment: CDR1 SGHVS and CDR2 FQNEAQ. CDR3 sequence reads: CASSPAGPSYEQYF. DNA for the CDR3: TGTGCCAGCAGCCCTGCGGGGCCTTCCTACGAGCAGTACTTC.

This clone was counted a single time. This sequence joins TRBV7-8 and TRBJ2-3; D might be TRBD1 (6 bases). CDR3 length equals 16 residues. Germline-derived CDR1 and CDR2 are SGHVS and FQNEAQ. The V and J ends lost 6 bases and 5 bases respectively, with 21 bases between them. CDR3 region: CASSPLAMGALDTQYF. The CDR3, as DNA: TGTGCCAGCAGTCCCTTAGCGATGGGGGCATTAGATACGCAGTATTTT.

The V gene is TRBV4-2, the J gene TRBJ2-5; 13 nucleotides agree with TRBD2. Germline trimming cut 4 bases from V and 7 bases from J; bases unmatched to any gene: 6. CDR1 is LGHNA, CDR2 YNFKEQ, per germline. The length of the CDR3 is 15 residues. The CDR3 region is CASSPTGLAGMTQYF. In nucleotides, the CDR3 is TGTGCCAGCAGCCCTACGGGACTAGCGGGGATGACCCAGTACTTC.

The genes are TRBV4-2 and TRBJ1-1, with D unresolved. CDR1 and CDR2 (germline): LGHNA, YNFKEQ. CDR3 length: 13 amino acids. The ends were cut back, 0 bases at V and 0 bases at J, with 2 bases in the middle. The CDR3 here is CASSQDMNTEAFF. Here the CDR3 DNA reads TGTGCCAGCAGCCAAGACATGAACACTGAAGCTTTCTTT.

The chain combines TRBV7-2 with TRBJ1-4; 7 nucleotides match TRBD1. V dropped 4 bases and J dropped 5; count of bases not matched to a gene: 4. The germline CDR1 and CDR2 sequences are SGHTA and FQGNSA. CDR3 size: 14 residues. The CDR3, as DNA: TGTGCCAGCAGCTCCGGACAGGAAAATGAAAAACTGTTTTTT. Translation: CASSSGQENEKLFF.

This clone was counted only a few times. The V gene is TRBV14, the J gene TRBJ2-7; no clear D gene. V gave up 2 bases and J gave up 2 bases, with 10 bases separating them. The CDR3 loop spans 14 amino acids. Looked up from germline, CDR1 is SGHDN and CDR2 is FVKESK. The DNA of the CDR3 is TGTGCCAGCAGCCAATATGCCCGAGCCTACGAGCAGTACTTC. This sequence encodes CASSQYARAYEQYF.

This clone was seen only a few times. V gene TRBV19 combines with J gene TRBJ2-1, with 13 bases that match TRBD2. The V segment lost 3 bases and the J segment 7 bases; nucleotides outside the gene matches: 9. This CDR3 region has 17 residues. Germline CDR1 and CDR2: LNHDA and SQIVND (reference sequence). This CDR3 reads CASSIWRTSGSDNEQFF. The CDR3 DNA follows: TGTGCCAGTAGTATTTGGCGGACTAGCGGGAGTGATAATGAGCAGTTCTTC.

The chain carries TRBV19 and TRBJ2-4; 12 nucleotides agree with TRBD2. Trimming at V came to 2 bases and at J to 0 bases, leaving 11 bases not matched to a gene. The CDR3 extends over 20 amino acids. CDR1 is LNHDA and CDR2 is SQIVND in the germline V gene (reference sequence). CDR3 residues: CASSINTPSGGAPAKNIQYF. In nucleotides, the CDR3 is TGTGCCAGTAGTATAAATACCCCTAGCGGGGGGGCCCCAGCCAAAAACATTCAGTACTTC.

The genes are TRBV19 and TRBJ1-1, with 10 bases lining up with TRBD1. Germline V gives CDR1 LNHDA, CDR2 SQIVND (reference sequence). V dropped 5 bases and J dropped 8; count of bases not matched to a gene: 11. The CDR3 consists of 15 residues. The CDR3 reads CASSLAGDRGPEAFF. The CDR3 bases are TGTGCCAGTAGTCTCGCGGGGGACAGGGGTCCAGAAGCTTTCTTT.

The gene calls are TRBV2 and TRBJ2-1; 11 bases agree with TRBD2. Germline V CDR1 and CDR2: SNHLY, FYNNEI. With V trimmed by 6 bases and J by 3 bases, 7 bases remained unmatched. This CDR3 region has 16 residues. CDR3 in DNA: TGTGCCAGCAGGCCTCCGGGACTAGCGGACTACAATGAGCAGTTCTTC. As protein: CASRPPGLADYNEQFF.

The chain employs TRBV28 and TRBJ2-5; 12 bases are shared with TRBD1. CDR1 is MDHEN, CDR2 SYDVKM, per germline. CDR3 length equals 15 residues. V lost 5 bases to trimming and J lost 5 bases; unmatched junction nucleotides: 6. CDR3 in DNA: TGTGCCAGCAGTACCCGGGACAGGGGGCGGGAGACCCAGTACTTC. It is translated as CASSTRDRGRETQYF.